Listed below are T cell receptor beta chains from one sample, sequenced in a study of blood T cells in healthy people across ages. MiXCR was run by TCRdb on the 5' RACE reads, yielding one entry per CDR3 protein. Counted here are 650,000 or so distinct CDR3 sequences, around 52% occurring once; the ten biggest clones make up roughly 13%. The sample was blood. These receptor sequences come from a woman of 80 years or more in good health. Both conserved end residues are part of each CDR3.

cdr3_length: 15; v_call: TRBV6-1; j_call: TRBJ2-5; cdr3_aa: CASSVGRGQEETQYF
cdr3_length: 12; v_call: TRBV28; j_call: TRBJ2-7; cdr3_aa: CASSFSNYEQYF
cdr3_length: 16; v_call: TRBV29-1; j_call: TRBJ2-1; cdr3_aa: CSVEVRVSVGYNEQFF
cdr3_length: 15; v_call: TRBV30; j_call: TRBJ1-1; cdr3_aa: CAWSTKGPGITEAFF
cdr3_length: 16; v_call: TRBV4-2; j_call: TRBJ2-7; cdr3_aa: CASSQDSERGIYEQYF
cdr3_length: 13; v_call: TRBV12-3/TRBV12-4; j_call: TRBJ2-1; cdr3_aa: CASTLGSYNEQFF
cdr3_length: 12; v_call: TRBV3-1; j_call: TRBJ2-3; cdr3_aa: CASSQSGGSQYF
cdr3_length: 13; v_call: TRBV2; j_call: TRBJ2-3; cdr3_aa: CAGEGSSTDTQYF
cdr3_length: 15; v_call: TRBV12-3/TRBV12-4; j_call: TRBJ2-6; cdr3_aa: CASSFEVSGANVLTF
cdr3_length: 13; v_call: TRBV9; j_call: TRBJ2-1; cdr3_aa: CASSPHPANEQFF
cdr3_length: 12; v_call: TRBV10-2; j_call: TRBJ2-1; cdr3_aa: CASSVTGDEQFF
cdr3_length: 15; v_call: TRBV12-3/TRBV12-4; j_call: TRBJ2-1; cdr3_aa: CASSPSGVRYNEQFF
cdr3_length: 12; v_call: TRBV29-1; j_call: TRBJ2-3; cdr3_aa: CSVGTLTDTQYF
cdr3_length: 17; v_call: TRBV15; j_call: TRBJ2-3; cdr3_aa: CATSRLKGALGTDTQYF
cdr3_length: 14; v_call: TRBV29-1; j_call: .; cdr3_aa: CSVEAGAGSSEQYF
cdr3_length: 12; v_call: TRBV28; j_call: TRBJ2-7; cdr3_aa: CASSLRRGEQYF
cdr3_length: 15; v_call: TRBV7-3; j_call: TRBJ2-5; cdr3_aa: CASSRPGTSLKTQYF
cdr3_length: 15; v_call: TRBV12-3/TRBV12-4; j_call: TRBJ2-5; cdr3_aa: CASSSPKTVRETQYF
cdr3_length: 16; v_call: TRBV7-2; j_call: TRBJ2-3; cdr3_aa: CASSLNGAGAADTQYF
cdr3_length: 15; v_call: TRBV20-1; j_call: TRBJ1-1; cdr3_aa: CSAIIRARLNTEAFF
cdr3_length: 17; v_call: TRBV14; j_call: TRBJ2-2; cdr3_aa: CASSQLGLASNTGELFF
cdr3_length: 16; v_call: TRBV7-3; j_call: TRBJ2-5; cdr3_aa: CASSPQGTGGYNEQYF
cdr3_length: 13; v_call: TRBV29-1; j_call: TRBJ2-1; cdr3_aa: CSVEETSGTVQFF
cdr3_length: 19; v_call: TRBV18; j_call: TRBJ2-1; cdr3_aa: CTSSPPRPYQGAMSTEQFF
cdr3_length: 20; v_call: TRBV21-1; j_call: TRBJ2-7; cdr3_aa: CASSKYPTGTGGLRSYEQYF
cdr3_length: 13; v_call: TRBV29-1; j_call: TRBJ1-6; cdr3_aa: CSVAPGGNSPLHF
cdr3_length: 13; v_call: TRBV3-1; j_call: TRBJ1-3; cdr3_aa: CASSHQEGNTIYF
cdr3_length: 12; v_call: TRBV29-1; j_call: TRBJ2-5; cdr3_aa: CSVLQGWETQYF
cdr3_length: 14; v_call: TRBV7-3; j_call: TRBJ2-1; cdr3_aa: CASSVKRGYNEQFF